Listed below are T cell receptor beta chains from one sample, sequenced in a study of blood T cell repertoires in COVID-19. The method was immunoSEQ multiplex PCR; TCRdb's version includes in-frame clones alone and lacks a portion of them. The table has over 70,000 clones, 82% seen once; the top ten hold about 3.8%. Sequencing used peripheral blood. The source of these receptors is a woman aged 55 to 70 with acute or convalescent COVID-19. The CDR3 runs from the conserved cysteine through the conserved F or W. D genes are given only for firm matches. Expanded clones are given a class, and other clones once, few, many or no size at all.

abundance	v_gene	j_gene	d_gene	CDR3nt	CDR3aa
-	TRBV11-3	TRBJ2-3	-	TGTGCCAGCAGCTTAGACTTAGGCACAGATACGCAGTATTTT	CASSLDLGTDTQYF
-	TRBV3-1/TRBV3-2	TRBJ1-5	-	TGTGCCAGCAGTCCAGGGAAGGGGCAGCCCCAGCATTTT	CASSPGKGQPQHF
-	TRBV28	TRBJ1-2	-	TGTGCCAGCAGTTTACAACGGGGGGCGCGGATCGGCTATGGCTACACCTTC	CASSLQRGARIGYGYTF
-	TRBV6-1	TRBJ1-2	TRBD1	TGTGCCAGCAGTGATTCGACAGGGTATCGTTCTCCCTACACCTTC	CASSDSTGYRSPYTF
-	TRBV20-1	TRBJ1-4	-	TGCAGTGCTAGTCGGGGGGAAAAACTGTTTTTT	CSASRGEKLFF
-	TRBV5-6	TRBJ1-3	-	TGTGCCAGCAGCTTTTCGAGGAGGGGCTCGCGAGGAAACACCATATATTTT	CASSFSRRGSRGNTIYF
-	TRBV28	TRBJ1-5	-	TGTGCCAGCACCCCTACCCATCAGCCCCAGCATTTT	CASTPTHQPQHF
-	TRBV6-5	TRBJ2-3	TRBD1	TGTGCCAGCAGGACAGGGGTAGGGGGAACAGATACGCAGTATTTT	CASRTGVGGTDTQYF
-	TRBV30	TRBJ2-7	TRBD2	TGTGCCTGGACTCCTGGACTAGCGGGAGGGCCCGTATTC	CAWTPGLAGGPVF
-	TRBV6-5	TRBJ1-5	-	TGTGCCAGCAGTACACAGGGTTTGAATCAGCCCCAGCATTTT	CASSTQGLNQPQHF
-	TRBV9	TRBJ1-2	TRBD1	TGTGCCAGCAGCGCCACTACAGGGGGCTTTGGTGGCTACACCTTC	CASSATTGGFGGYTF
-	TRBV6-5	TRBJ2-2	-	TGTGCCAGCAGTTACCTATCCACCCCCGGGGAGCTGTTTTTT	CASSYLSTPGELFF
-	TRBV15	TRBJ1-5	-	TGTGCCACCAGCAGAGATGTAAGCAATCAGCCCCAGCATTTT	CATSRDVSNQPQHF
-	TRBV27	TRBJ2-7	TRBD2	TGTGCCAGCAAACGACTAGCGGGAGGTTTTTCCGAGCAGTACTTC	CASKRLAGGFSEQYF
-	TRBV3-1/TRBV3-2	TRBJ1-1	-	TGTGCCAGCAGCCCGGTGGGAGGGGGGACTGAAGCTTTCTTT	CASSPVGGGTEAFF
-	TRBV5-1	TRBJ1-1	-	TGCGCCAGCAGCTTGATGTCCGGGAACACTGAAGCTTTCTTT	CASSLMSGNTEAFF
-	TRBV11-2	TRBJ2-1	-	TGTGCCAGCAGCTTAGCGGGGGGCCTTGCCAATGAGCAGTTCTTC	CASSLAGGLANEQFF
-	TRBV7-2	TRBJ2-3	-	TGTGCCAGCAGGTCCTCGGCGGTTAGCACAGATACGCAGTATTTT	CASRSSAVSTDTQYF
few	TRBV24-1	TRBJ2-7	-	TGTGCCACCAGCAGGGGAGACTACGAGCAGTACTTC	CATSRGDYEQYF
-	TRBV7-3	TRBJ2-3	TRBD2	TGTGCCAGCAGCTATGCCTCTGGGCGGGGGTACACAGATACGCAGTATTTT	CASSYASGRGYTDTQYF
-	TRBV15	TRBJ1-1	TRBD1	TGTGCCACCAGCCGACAAGGACAGGGTGAAGCTTTCTTT	CATSRQGQGEAFF
-	TRBV12-5	TRBJ2-1	-	TGTGCTAGTGGTTTGGGAGAGGGTATGGGCTACAATGAGCAGTTCTTC	CASGLGEGMGYNEQFF
-	TRBV5-1	TRBJ2-5	-	TGCGCCAGCAGCTTGGTTTCTTTGGTCACAGGAGTAAGTGTGGAGACCCAGTACTTC	CASSLVSLVTGVSVETQYF
-	TRBV2	TRBJ2-7	-	TGTGCCAGCAGTGGGGGGCTGGACGAGCAGTACTTC	CASSGGLDEQYF
-	TRBV4-2	TRBJ1-5	-	TGTGCCAGCAGCCCATCTACTGGACTTAATCAGCCCCAGCATTTT	CASSPSTGLNQPQHF
few	TRBV7-3	TRBJ2-3	TRBD2	TGTGCCAGCAGCTTCGGGACTAGCGTAGGCACAGATACGCAGTATTTT	CASSFGTSVGTDTQYF
few	TRBV19	TRBJ2-7	-	TGTGCCACATCTGCTGTGGTCCTTGGACAGAGCTCCTACGAGCAGTACTTC	CATSAVVLGQSSYEQYF
-	TRBV7-2	TRBJ2-7	TRBD2	TGTGCCAGCAGCCCCCGTTTTAGCGGGGCGGGTGGCTCCTACGAGCAGTACTTC	CASSPRFSGAGGSYEQYF
few	TRBV28	TRBJ1-1	-	TGTGCCAGCAGGTCAGCGCGTGAAGCTTTCTTT	CASRSAREAFF
few	TRBV28	TRBJ1-6	TRBD1	TGTGCCAGCAGTCTACGACAGGGGTATAATTCACCCCTCCACTTT	CASSLRQGYNSPLHF
-	TRBV2	TRBJ1-2	-	TGTGCCAGCAGGATACAGGGATATGGCTACACCTTC	CASRIQGYGYTF
-	TRBV28	TRBJ2-3	-	TGTGCCAGCAGCAAAGCGGATTTAGGTACGCAGTATTTT	CASSKADLGTQYF
-	TRBV5-1	TRBJ2-7	TRBD1	TGCGCCAGCAGCTTTGGACAGGGCCGGGAGCAGTACTTC	CASSFGQGREQYF
-	TRBV15	TRBJ2-5	-	TGTGCCACCAGCAGAGGAGGCGGACAGCAAGAGACCCAGTACTTC	CATSRGGGQQETQYF
-	TRBV9	TRBJ2-7	TRBD2	TGTGCCAGCAGCGTAGATGGGACTAGGGCCTACGAGCAGTACTTC	CASSVDGTRAYEQYF
once	TRBV14	TRBJ1-5	-	TGTGCCAGCAGCCAAGTTCCGGGTTCGCCGCAGCATTTT	CASSQVPGSPQHF
-	TRBV5-6	TRBJ1-6	TRBD1	TGTGCCAGCAGCTTGGGAACAGGGGGTCATTCACCCCTCCACTTT	CASSLGTGGHSPLHF
once	TRBV19	TRBJ2-1	-	TGTGCCAGTAGTATATCCGGCCCACAGGAGCAGTTCTTC	CASSISGPQEQFF
-	TRBV5-4	TRBJ2-6	-	TGTGCCAGCAGCCAGACAGGCTCTGGGGCCAACGTCCTGACTTTC	CASSQTGSGANVLTF
-	TRBV19	TRBJ2-3	TRBD2	TGTGCCAGTAGTTCCAGACTAGCGGGAGATCCAGATACGCAGTATTTT	CASSSRLAGDPDTQYF
few	TRBV5-1	TRBJ2-1	-	TGCGCCAGCAGCTTCCAACCTAGGAATGAGCAGTTCTTC	CASSFQPRNEQFF
-	TRBV6-5	TRBJ2-1	TRBD1	TGTGCCAGCAGTTACTTAGGGGGCAGATACAATGAGCAGTTCTTC	CASSYLGGRYNEQFF
-	TRBV18	TRBJ1-6	TRBD1	TGTGCCAGCTCAACTGGACAGGATTTTAATTCACCCCTCCACTTT	CASSTGQDFNSPLHF
-	TRBV19	TRBJ2-7	TRBD2	TGTGCCAGTAGTCGAAACGGACTAGCGGGGGGTCTCGAGCAGTACTTC	CASSRNGLAGGLEQYF
few	TRBV9	TRBJ1-1	-	TGTGCCAGCAGCGTGAGACAGGACATGAACACTGAAGCTTTCTTT	CASSVRQDMNTEAFF
-	TRBV30	TRBJ1-5	-	TGTGCCTGGAGTGTAAAATCAGATCAGCCCCAGCATTTT	CAWSVKSDQPQHF
-	TRBV28	TRBJ1-2	TRBD1	TGTGCCAGCAGTTTCCGGGACAGTAACTATGGCTACACCTTC	CASSFRDSNYGYTF